This is a list of T cell receptor beta chains from one sample in a study of T cell responses to AZD1222 COVID-19 vaccine. The data were produced by immunoSEQ multiplex PCR, yet TCRdb's version contains in-frame clones alone and is incomplete. In the table there are under 150,000 clones, 82% of which are singletons. Sequences were derived from peripheral blood, sampled on day 0 of MenACWY control vaccination. Every receptor here comes from an adult in good health. CDR3s leave out the opening cysteine and the closing phenylalanine or tryptophan.

>TRBV15|TRBJ1-6
ATSRVRATNSPLH
>TRBV7-6|TRBJ1-3
ASSMTGLFSGNTIY
>TRBV19|TRBJ1-6
ASSGGQGANNSPLH
>TRBV7-9|TRBJ2-1
ASSGGTGAANEQF
>TRBV7-8|TRBJ2-6
ASSETGISGANVLT
>TRBV9|TRBJ2-5
ASSRQGQLLETQY
>TRBV12-3/TRBV12-4|TRBJ1-3
ASSSSNTIY
>TRBV18|TRBJ2-2
ASSPRTGELF
>TRBV5-1|TRBJ2-1
ASSLLDSGNEQF
>TRBV29-1|TRBJ2-7
SVVGRGSYEQY
>TRBV5-1|TRBJ1-2
ASSFGTHANYGYT
>TRBV2|TRBJ2-5
ASSEGQLLWETQY
>TRBV2|TRBJ1-3
ASSEVDWGSGNTIY
>TRBV7-9|TRBJ1-1
ASSRTGRGTEAF
>TRBV5-1|TRBJ2-2
ASNRNRNTGELF
>TRBV16|TRBJ2-7
ASSSSGSRASYEQY
>TRBV7-3|TRBJ1-2
ASSPGTGIGYT
>TRBV28|TRBJ1-5
ASSAAGANQPQH
>TRBV18|TRBJ2-7
ASSPPSQGYEQY
>TRBV20-1|TRBJ1-2
SASGRGLGYT
>TRBV6-1|TRBJ1-6
ASSEPRGAGSPLH
>TRBV3-1/TRBV3-2|TRBJ1-6
ASSQRREASPLH
>TRBV5-1|TRBJ2-3
ASSLSGTSGVDTQY
>TRBV27|TRBJ2-3
ASRTLFTDTQY
>TRBV5-4|TRBJ1-1
ASSVGQGLMNTEAF
>TRBV18|TRBJ2-7
ASSPDRESYEQY
>TRBV2|TRBJ2-3
ASSAGVGTQY
>TRBV9|TRBJ2-3
ASSVGLGQISTDTQY
>TRBV12-3/TRBV12-4|TRBJ2-1
ASSQYNEQF
>TRBV7-9|TRBJ1-5
ASSFREDQPQH
>TRBV5-4|TRBJ1-1
ASGHREKNTEAF
>TRBV4-1|TRBJ2-7
ASSHSGTGERY
>TRBV13|TRBJ1-1
ASSIQGYGTEAF
>TRBV5-5|TRBJ1-5
ASSHRDRENQPQH
>TRBV27|TRBJ2-6
ASSLIRGQGAIRANVLT
>TRBV9|TRBJ2-2
ASSGLAWNTGELF
>TRBV21-1|TRBJ1-1
ASEGPTEAF
>TRBV28|TRBJ2-3
ASSLTVADSTDTQY
>TRBV24-1|TRBJ1-2
ATSDHTGTGGIYGYT
>TRBV19|TRBJ2-3
ASSINPGARTDTQY
>TRBV5-4|TRBJ1-2
ASSSAGGYGYT
>TRBV5-5|TRBJ1-3
ASSQNPSGNTIY
>TRBV7-9|TRBJ1-2
ASSLEATSGYT
>TRBV6-5|TRBJ2-1
ASSFGGQAEQF
>TRBV2|TRBJ2-5
ASRSVETQY
>TRBV5-4|TRBJ1-2
ASSLAGDYGYT
>TRBV5-4|TRBJ1-2
ASSLRDRGLDGYT
>TRBV5-4|TRBJ2-2
ASSWWKGGELF
>TRBV7-2|TRBJ1-1
ASSPLGTVSRGEAF
>TRBV7-3|TRBJ1-6
ASRPRGEQGDQRSPLH
>TRBV4-1|TRBJ1-2
ASSQDRRDNYGYT
>TRBV5-8|TRBJ2-7
ANHGRRGRGYEQY
>TRBV4-2|TRBJ2-3
ASSQVKADTQY
>TRBV5-1|TRBJ1-6
ASSLVGGNSPLH
>TRBV27|TRBJ2-3
ASSSSGKASTDTQY